Included here is one T cell receptor (beta chain) sequence, with context. Its target is unknown. Per germline, CDR1 KGHSH and CDR2 LQKENI. The V and J ends lost 4 bases and 3 bases respectively, with 10 bases between them. The CDR3 extends over 13 amino acids. The sample comes from a study of CD4 T cells in relation to SARS-CoV-2 and coronaviruses. CD4+ T cells from unexposed donors were obtained before the COVID-19 pandemic (2011-2018). CD4+ T cells were isolated from the cells after nine to eleven days of culture. Measured with immunoSEQ multiplex PCR; TCRdb has only the in-frame clones, and not every one. The sample records 19,000 or so clones, around 73% being singletons.

The chain couples TRBV18 to TRBJ2-7, with no clear D. Sequenced sample: CD4+ T cells from PBMCs, cultured in vitro. The sequence was obtained from a human donor in good health. CDR3 sequence (DNA): TGTGCCAGCTCACTGTCGGGCCTCTACGAGCAGTACTTC. Translation gives CASSLSGLYEQYF.